This T cell receptor beta chain was retrieved from a study of spatial heterogeneity in lung cancer. Turning to the study itself: The donors comprised some 72 untreated early-stage non-small cell lung cancer patients. PBMC samples from follow-up, when available, were sequenced at a median of roughly two years post-resection. TCR and UMI combinations that were unique each appeared, on average, more than ten times in raw reads.

Time point here: blood at routine non-recurrence follow-up after resection. Unsorted whole RNA of tumor, nontumor lung or frozen PBMC was sequenced. Study results and limitations: Detection of ubiquitous tumor TCRs in blood was higher at resection than follow-up.

TCRdb recomputed calls from the 5' RACE reads with MiXCR, one row per CDR3 protein. Found here are about 120,000 distinct CDR3 sequences, 9% to 15% of them singletons; the top ten hold about 15%. At least ten counts were recorded for this clonotype. Its target is unknown. CDR1 and CDR2 from the germline V gene are SGHRS and YFSETQ. V lost 4 bases to trimming and J lost 3 bases; unmatched junction nucleotides: 11. This CDR3 has 16 residues. This chain links TRBV5-1 with TRBJ1-2; 8 bases agree with TRBD1. The clonotype originates from a male donor with early-stage non-small cell lung cancer. The specimen was PBMCs, collected at follow-up. This CDR3 reads CASSPDGQGAYYGYTF. CDR3 nucleotides: TGCGCCAGCAGCCCCGATGGGCAGGGGGCTTACTATGGCTACACCTTC.